A single sample gave rise to the 14 T cell receptor beta chains below, sequenced in a study of T cells in Graves' hyperthyroidism and ophthalmopathy. RNA transcripts gave rise to amplified TCR beta CDR3 regions. Initially, a first-round RT-PCR of the TCR CDR3 employed the HTBI primer set. One entry per CDR3 protein, called by TCRdb with MiXCR from the multiplex PCR reads. The table shows fewer than 850,000 distinct CDR3 sequences, with 15% to 20% occurring only once. Specimen: blood. The receptors shown here come from a man aged 45-65 years with Graves' hyperthyroidism.

This clonotype was seen more than once but under ten times. The rearrangement uses TRBV11-2 and TRBJ2-4; 9 bases line up with TRBD1. The CDR3 totals 12 residues. CDR1 is SGHAT, CDR2 FQNNGV, per germline. With V trimmed by 5 bases and J by 15 bases, 8 bases remained unmatched. For the CDR3, the DNA is TGTGCCAGCAGCCGCCAGACAGGGGGTGTGTACTTC. It yields the protein CASSRQTGGVYF.

This clonotype was counted at least ten times. V and J are TRBV10-1 and TRBJ2-1; unclear D gene. This CDR3 contains 16 residues. CDR1 is WNHNN, CDR2 SYGVQD, per germline (reference sequence). V lost 3 bases to trimming and J lost 0 bases, with 12 bases between them. CDR3 sequence reads: CASSDVGSSSYNEQFF. The CDR3 DNA reads TGCGCCAGCAGTGATGTAGGCTCAAGCTCCTACAATGAGCAGTTCTTC.

This clonotype was observed many times. The V call is TRBV6-2 or TRBV6-3, the J call TRBJ2-7, with D perhaps matching TRBD1 or TRBD2 (5 bases each). In germline, CDR1 is MNHEY, CDR2 SVGEGT. V lost 3 bases to trimming and J lost 1 base, with 13 bases between them. The CDR3 runs 15 residues. The CDR3 nucleotides are TGTGCCAGCAGTTATCCGGGACGGATGTCCTACGAGCAGTACTTC. Translated, it gives CASSYPGRMSYEQYF.

This chain links TRBV2 with TRBJ1-6; TRBD1 matches at 9 bases. CDR3 length equals 16 residues. V was clipped by 0 bases and J by 9 bases; unmatched bases: 6. From germline, CDR1 is SNHLY and CDR2 FYNNEI. The CDR3 region is CASSEALGTGSSPLHF. CDR3 DNA sequence: TGTGCCAGCAGTGAAGCGCTTGGGACAGGGAGTTCACCCCTCCACTTT.

This clonotype came up a few times. The chain is built from TRBV27 and TRBJ2-1; D might be TRBD2 (6 bases). The germline gives CDR1 MNHEY, CDR2 SMNVEV (reference sequence). The V end was cut by 4 bases, the J end by 8 bases, with 21 bases between. The CDR3 spans 16 residues. CDR3 coding DNA: TGTGCCAGCAGTTATTACCCGGGAGCGCCAGGCCATGAGCAGTTCTTC. Its protein is CASSYYPGAPGHEQFF.

This clonotype has ten or more counts. V gene TRBV7-9 combines with J gene TRBJ2-7; no firm D call. The length of the CDR3 is 13 residues. V was cut by 3 bases and J by 0 bases, with 6 bases left in between. Per the germline V gene, CDR1 is SEHNR and CDR2 is FQNEAQ (reference sequence). The CDR3 DNA reads as TGTGCCAGCAGCTTTCAGTCCTCCTACGAGCAGTACTTC. Translating gives CASSFQSSYEQYF.

This clonotype was seen only a few times. This sequence joins TRBV28 and TRBJ2-7, with TRBD2 identical over 7 bases. Germline V gene data show CDR1 as MDHEN and CDR2 as SYDVKM. The J segment lost 7 bases and the V segment lost 2 bases, leaving 8 bases of the junction unmatched. This CDR3 comprises 14 residues. CDR3 nucleotides: TGTGCCAGCAGTTTACTCGCGGGAGTGGGAGAGCAGTACTTC. It specifies CASSLLAGVGEQYF.

This clonotype was recorded at least ten times. V and J are TRBV19 and TRBJ2-7; D perhaps matches TRBD1 (6 bases). Germline V gene sequence: CDR1 LNHDA, CDR2 SQIVND (reference sequence). The CDR3 is 15 amino acids. V was trimmed by 5 bases and J by 3 bases, leaving 17 bases between them. The CDR3 is CASSLTPGHNYEQYF. For the CDR3, the DNA is TGTGCCAGTAGTCTTACCCCGGGACACAACTACGAGCAGTACTTC.

This clonotype has ten or more counts. The DNA for the CDR3 is TGTGCCAGCAGCCCATTAGGGGGAACCACATTCGATGAGCAGTTCTTC. This gives the protein CASSPLGGTTFDEQFF. The chain combines TRBV27 with TRBJ2-1, with D perhaps TRBD1 (6 bases). Deletions cut 6 bases from V and 8 bases from J, with 23 bases between. There are 16 residues in the CDR3. CDR1 is MNHEY, CDR2 SMNVEV, per germline (reference sequence).

CDR3 DNA: TGTGCCAGCAGCTCCGGGACAGGGGTTTCGCAGCCCCAGCATTTT. Amino acids: CASSSGTGVSQPQHF. V gene TRBV5-5 combines with J gene TRBJ1-5; 10 positions match TRBD1. CDR1 SGHKS and CDR2 YYEKEE come from the germline V gene (reference sequence). Trimming took 3 bases from V and 7 from J; bases not matched to a gene: 7. The CDR3 totals 15 residues.

This clonotype has more than one count but fewer than ten. This rearrangement joins TRBV5-1 to TRBJ1-2; D is unresolved. Germline V gene sequence: CDR1 SGHRS, CDR2 YFSETQ. The CDR3 length is 15 residues. Trimming pared 0 bases from V and 1 base from J, leaving 10 bases between. The CDR3 DNA follows: TGCGCCAGCAGCTTGGAACCGGTTCTTAACTATGGCTACACCTTC. It is translated as CASSLEPVLNYGYTF.

The chain recombines TRBV7-9 with TRBJ2-7; 7 bases align to TRBD2. This CDR3 is 15 amino acids long. Germline trimming cut 5 bases from V and 7 bases from J; bases unmatched to any gene: 14. In germline, CDR1 is SEHNR, CDR2 FQNEAQ (reference sequence). As DNA, the CDR3 is TGTGCCAGCAGCCCATCCAGTAGCGGGCCCTCGGAGCAGTACTTC. Translation gives CASSPSSSGPSEQYF.

As to this clonotype: This may arise from a read error, as a much more abundant clone is one base away. V usage is TRBV6-1 and J usage is TRBJ1-2; D is perhaps TRBD1 (6 bases). Germline values: CDR1 MNHNS, CDR2 SASEGT. The CDR3 has 14 residues. Trimming pared 5 bases from V and 7 bases from J, leaving 17 bases between. CDR3 loop: CASSMQQGGCGYTF. The CDR3 DNA follows: TGTGCCAGCAGTATGCAACAGGGAGGCTGTGGCTACACCTTC.

This clonotype was found many times. The V and J genes are TRBV11-2 and TRBJ1-6; D is unclear. The V gene lost 5 bases and the J gene lost 6 bases, with 14 bases spanning the gap. Germline-derived CDR1 and CDR2 are SGHAT and FQNNGV. The CDR3 sequence is 15 residues long. The CDR3 sequence is CASSRQSPPNSPLHF. Written as DNA, the CDR3 is TGTGCCAGCAGCCGCCAGAGTCCACCTAATTCACCCCTCCACTTT.